This T cell receptor beta chain was observed in a study of beta chain features in type 1 diabetes. The J segment lost 5 bases and the V segment lost 0 bases, leaving 5 bases of the junction unmatched. This CDR3 comprises 15 residues. Germline loops: CDR1 KGHSH, CDR2 LQKENI. About this clone itself: Antigen: not known.

The entirety of the isolated RNA underwent reverse transcription, so expressed TCRB transcripts were sequenced. This table comes from immunoSEQ multiplex PCR, and its TCRdb copy is limited to in-frame clones, with some not included. The table includes approximately 600,000 clones, 9.5% to 15% detected once. Points from the study as a whole: VDJ junctions in type 1 diabetes patients carried more deletions and fewer insertions. Type 1 diabetes patients had moderately but significantly shorter TCRB CDR3s in all four CD4+ subsets. Comparison showed that naive, central memory and Treg TCRB repertoires appeared more similar among patients than among healthy donors.

The source of this sequence is a man aged 25 to 40 with type 1 diabetes. This chain uses TRBV18 with TRBJ2-7, with TRBD1 matching over 9 bases. Specimen: naive CD4+ T cells from blood. The CDR3 DNA is TGTGCCAGCTCACCACCGGGACAGGGAGCGCACGAGCAGTACTTC. Its translation is CASSPPGQGAHEQYF.